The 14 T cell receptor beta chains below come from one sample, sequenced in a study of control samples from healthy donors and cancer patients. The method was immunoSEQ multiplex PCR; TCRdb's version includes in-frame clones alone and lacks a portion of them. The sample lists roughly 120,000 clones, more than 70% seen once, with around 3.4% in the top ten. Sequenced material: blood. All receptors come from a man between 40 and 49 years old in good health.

For the CDR3, the DNA is TGCGCCAGCAGCACATCGGGAGCCATCGGCGAGCAGTACTTC. It is translated as CASSTSGAIGEQYF. The chain has TRBV5-1 and TRBJ2-7, with D possibly TRBD2 on 6 matching bases. CDR1 and CDR2 from the germline V gene are SGHRS and YFSETQ. The CDR3 contains 14 residues. V lost 4 bases and J lost 6, with 17 bases in between.

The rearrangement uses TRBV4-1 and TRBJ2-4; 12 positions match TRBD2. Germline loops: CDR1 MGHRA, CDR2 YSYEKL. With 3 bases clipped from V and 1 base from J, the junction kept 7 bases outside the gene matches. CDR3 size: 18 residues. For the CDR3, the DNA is TGCGCCAGCAGCCACGGCCTAGCGGGGGGGCGGGCCAAAAACATTCAGTACTTC. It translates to CASSHGLAGGRAKNIQYF.

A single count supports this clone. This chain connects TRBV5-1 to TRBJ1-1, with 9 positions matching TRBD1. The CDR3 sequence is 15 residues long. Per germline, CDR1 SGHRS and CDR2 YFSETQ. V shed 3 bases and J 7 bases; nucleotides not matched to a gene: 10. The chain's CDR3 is CASSSGTGFSREAFF. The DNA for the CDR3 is TGCGCCAGCAGCTCCGGGACAGGGTTCTCTCGTGAAGCTTTCTTT.

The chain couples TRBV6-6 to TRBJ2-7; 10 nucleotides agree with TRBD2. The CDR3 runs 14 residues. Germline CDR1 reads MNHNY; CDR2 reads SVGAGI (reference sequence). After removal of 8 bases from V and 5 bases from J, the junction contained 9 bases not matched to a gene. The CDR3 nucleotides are TGTGCCAGCGGTAGAAGCGGGGGGGAGAACGAGCAGTACTTC. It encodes CASGRSGGENEQYF.

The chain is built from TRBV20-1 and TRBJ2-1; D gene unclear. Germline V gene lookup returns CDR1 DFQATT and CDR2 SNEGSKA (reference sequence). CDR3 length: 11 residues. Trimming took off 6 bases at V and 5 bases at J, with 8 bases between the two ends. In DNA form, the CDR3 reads TGCAGTGCCCTAACCGACAATGAGCAGTTCTTC. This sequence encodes CSALTDNEQFF.

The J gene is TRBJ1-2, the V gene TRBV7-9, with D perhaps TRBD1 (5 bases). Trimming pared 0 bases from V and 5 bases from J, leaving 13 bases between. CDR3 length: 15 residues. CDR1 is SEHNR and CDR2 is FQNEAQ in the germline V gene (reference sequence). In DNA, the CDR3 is TGTGCCAGCAGCTTAGCCGGGACGGGTTCTTATGGCTACACCTTC. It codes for CASSLAGTGSYGYTF.

The CDR3, as DNA: TGTGCCACCAGTGAGGGGTCTGGGGCCAACGTCCTGACTTTC. Its protein product is CATSEGSGANVLTF. The J gene is TRBJ2-6, the V gene TRBV24-1; D unclear. V lost 4 bases and J 1 base, leaving 4 bases between the germline ends. The germline CDR1 and CDR2 sequences are KGHDR and SFDVKD. The CDR3 runs to 14 residues.

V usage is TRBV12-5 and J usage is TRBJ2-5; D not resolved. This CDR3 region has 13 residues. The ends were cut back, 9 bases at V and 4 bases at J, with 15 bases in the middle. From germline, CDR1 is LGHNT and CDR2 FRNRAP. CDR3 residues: CASDNRVSETQYF. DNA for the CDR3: TGTGCTAGCGATAACCGGGTGTCAGAGACCCAGTACTTC. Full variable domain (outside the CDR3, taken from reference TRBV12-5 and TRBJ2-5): DARVTQTPRHKVTEMGQEVTMRCQPILGHNTVFWYRQTMMQGLELLAYFRNRAPLDDSGMPKDRFSAEMPDATLATLKIQPSEPRDSAVYFCASDNRVSETQYFGPGTRLLVL.

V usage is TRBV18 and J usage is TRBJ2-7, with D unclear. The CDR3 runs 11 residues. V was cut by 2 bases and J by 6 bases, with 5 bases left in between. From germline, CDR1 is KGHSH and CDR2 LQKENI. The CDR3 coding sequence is TGTGCCAGCTCACCAGGGCTCGAGCAGTACTTC. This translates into CASSPGLEQYF.

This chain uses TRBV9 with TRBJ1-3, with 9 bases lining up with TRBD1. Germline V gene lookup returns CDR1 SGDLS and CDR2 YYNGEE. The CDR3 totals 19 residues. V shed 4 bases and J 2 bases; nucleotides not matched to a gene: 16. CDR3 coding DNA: TGTGCCAGCAGCCCAAGGGACAGGGTAGATGGGTCACCTGGAAACACCATATATTTT. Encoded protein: CASSPRDRVDGSPGNTIYF.

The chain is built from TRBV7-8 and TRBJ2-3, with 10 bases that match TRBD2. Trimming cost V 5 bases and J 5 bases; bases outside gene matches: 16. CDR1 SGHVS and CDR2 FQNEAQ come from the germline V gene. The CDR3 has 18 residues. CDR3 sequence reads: CASSRDTRTASGGDTQYF. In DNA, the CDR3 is TGTGCCAGCAGCCGGGACACCCGGACGGCTAGCGGGGGAGATACGCAGTATTTT. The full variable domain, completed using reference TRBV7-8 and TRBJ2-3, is GAGVSQSPRYKVAKRGQDVALRCDPISGHVSLFWYQQALGQGPEFLTYFQNEAQLDKSGLPSDRFFAERPEGSVSTLKIQRTQQEDSAVYLCASSRDTRTASGGDTQYFGPGTRLTVL.

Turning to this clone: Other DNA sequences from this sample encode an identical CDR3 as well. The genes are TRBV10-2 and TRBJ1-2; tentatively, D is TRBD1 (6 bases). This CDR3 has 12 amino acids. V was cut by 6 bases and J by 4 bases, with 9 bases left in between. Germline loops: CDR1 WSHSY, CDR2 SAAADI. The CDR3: CASRTDSYGYTF. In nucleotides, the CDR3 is TGCGCCAGCAGGACGGACAGCTATGGCTACACCTTC.

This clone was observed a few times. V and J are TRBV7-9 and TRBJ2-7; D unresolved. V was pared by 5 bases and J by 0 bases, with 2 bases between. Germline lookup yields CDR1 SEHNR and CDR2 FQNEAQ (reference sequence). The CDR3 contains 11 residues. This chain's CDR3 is CASSVSYEQYF. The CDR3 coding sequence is TGTGCCAGCAGCGTCTCCTACGAGCAGTACTTC.

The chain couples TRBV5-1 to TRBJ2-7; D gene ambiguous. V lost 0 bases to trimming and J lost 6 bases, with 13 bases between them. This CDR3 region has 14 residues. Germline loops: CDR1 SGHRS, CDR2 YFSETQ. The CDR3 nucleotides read TGCGCCAGCAGCTTGGAATCATCTCTAGGCGAGCAGTACTTC. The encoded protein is CASSLESSLGEQYF.